This is a list of T cell receptor beta chains from one sample in a study of T cells in Graves' hyperthyroidism and ophthalmopathy. TCRdb itself ran the multiplex PCR reads through MiXCR, one entry per CDR3 protein. The sample records about 24,000 distinct CDR3 sequences, 45% to 50% being singletons. The material sequenced was blood. The receptor source for this set is a woman in her 40s with Graves' hyperthyroidism that later progressed to Graves' ophthalmopathy. Each CDR3 is given with its conserved first and last residue. D genes are given only for firm matches. Expanded clones are given a class, and other clones once, few, many or no size at all.

J gene: TRBJ1-4
clone size: -
V gene: TRBV2
D gene: -
CDR3 DNA: TGTGCCAGCAGTGAAGCGCGGGGGGGAAATGAAAAACTGTTTTTT
CDR3 protein: CASSEARGGNEKLFF

J gene: TRBJ2-5
clone size: medium-sized
V gene: TRBV29-1
D gene: -
CDR3 DNA: TGCAGCGTTGCGGTGGGCCGGGAGACCCAGTACTTC
CDR3 protein: CSVAVGRETQYF

J gene: TRBJ2-7
clone size: few
V gene: TRBV7-2
D gene: -
CDR3 DNA: TGTGCCAGCAGCTTGTCCTACGAGCAGTACTTC
CDR3 protein: CASSLSYEQYF

J gene: TRBJ1-2
clone size: -
V gene: TRBV2
D gene: TRBD1
CDR3 DNA: TGTGCCAGCCGGACAGGGGGCGAAGACTATGGCTACACCTTC
CDR3 protein: CASRTGGEDYGYTF

J gene: TRBJ2-5
clone size: many
V gene: TRBV7-2
D gene: TRBD2
CDR3 DNA: TGTGCCAGCAGCTTAGGTCCTAGCGGGAGGGCCGGAGAGACCCAGTACTTC
CDR3 protein: CASSLGPSGRAGETQYF

J gene: TRBJ2-1
clone size: many
V gene: TRBV18
D gene: TRBD1
CDR3 DNA: TGTGCCAGCTCACCTAGGGACAGCAATGAGCAGTTCTTC
CDR3 protein: CASSPRDSNEQFF

J gene: TRBJ1-2
clone size: -
V gene: TRBV19
D gene: -
CDR3 DNA: TGTGCCAGTAGTATAGATAACTATGTTGGCTACACCTTC
CDR3 protein: CASSIDNYVGYTF

J gene: TRBJ2-3
clone size: -
V gene: TRBV7-7
D gene: TRBD2
CDR3 DNA: TGTGCTAGCAGCCCAGCGGGAGGAACAGATACGCAGTATTTT
CDR3 protein: CASSPAGGTDTQYF

J gene: TRBJ2-3
clone size: -
V gene: TRBV20-1
D gene: -
CDR3 DNA: TGCAGTGCTAGTAAGGACCCAGATACGCAGTATTTT
CDR3 protein: CSASKDPDTQYF

J gene: TRBJ2-1
clone size: -
V gene: TRBV19
D gene: -
CDR3 DNA: TGTGCCAGTAGTATAGATGGCGCCCCCGGGGCCTACAATGAGCAGTTCTTC
CDR3 protein: CASSIDGAPGAYNEQFF

J gene: TRBJ2-7
clone size: few
V gene: TRBV20-1
D gene: TRBD2
CDR3 DNA: TGCAGTGCTATCTGGCTAGCGGGGATCTCCTACGAGCAGTACTTC
CDR3 protein: CSAIWLAGISYEQYF

J gene: TRBJ2-1
clone size: -
V gene: TRBV20-1
D gene: TRBD2
CDR3 DNA: TGCAGTGCTGATACAGGGGTAATAGCGGGAGGGCCTTCGAATGAGCAGTTCTTC
CDR3 protein: CSADTGVIAGGPSNEQFF

J gene: TRBJ2-7
clone size: once
V gene: TRBV11-2
D gene: TRBD1
CDR3 DNA: TGTGCCATAGGCCAACAGGGGGCTCAGTACTTC
CDR3 protein: CAIGQQGAQYF

J gene: TRBJ2-3
clone size: -
V gene: TRBV5-6
D gene: -
CDR3 DNA: TGTGCCAGCAGCTCGTTCACAGATACGCAGTATTTT
CDR3 protein: CASSSFTDTQYF

J gene: TRBJ2-2
clone size: -
V gene: TRBV15
D gene: TRBD1
CDR3 DNA: TGTGCCACCAGCAGTAAGTCCGGGACAGGGCGCCACGGCGGGGAGCTGTTTTTT
CDR3 protein: CATSSKSGTGRHGGELFF

J gene: TRBJ1-5
clone size: -
V gene: TRBV20-1
D gene: -
CDR3 DNA: TGCAGTGCTAGAGATCCGCAGGGGTCAGGTCAGCCCCAGCATTTT
CDR3 protein: CSARDPQGSGQPQHF

J gene: TRBJ2-5
clone size: -
V gene: TRBV10-3
D gene: -
CDR3 DNA: TGTGCCATCAGTGGGGGGGCCGGGACCCAGTACTTC
CDR3 protein: CAISGGAGTQYF

J gene: TRBJ2-2
clone size: few
V gene: TRBV10-2
D gene: TRBD1
CDR3 DNA: TGCGCCAGCAGTGAAGGGACAGAAATCGGGGAGTTTTTT
CDR3 protein: CASSEGTEIGEFF

J gene: TRBJ1-1
clone size: -
V gene: TRBV28
D gene: TRBD1
CDR3 DNA: TGTGCCAGTTACGGGGGGGCAGGGGGCGTGAACACTGAAGCTTTCTTT
CDR3 protein: CASYGGAGGVNTEAFF

J gene: TRBJ2-3
clone size: -
V gene: TRBV9
D gene: TRBD2
CDR3 DNA: TGTGCCAGCAGCGATCGGACTAGCGGGACAAACAATGAGCAGTATTTT
CDR3 protein: CASSDRTSGTNNEQYF

J gene: TRBJ2-7
clone size: once
V gene: TRBV9
D gene: -
CDR3 DNA: TGTGCCAGCAGCGTAGTCAACGGGGAGCAGTACTTC
CDR3 protein: CASSVVNGEQYF

J gene: TRBJ1-1
clone size: -
V gene: TRBV19
D gene: -
CDR3 DNA: TGTGCCAGTAGTAGCCGTGGCAGAAGCACTGAAGCTTTCTTT
CDR3 protein: CASSSRGRSTEAFF

J gene: TRBJ2-7
clone size: -
V gene: TRBV20-1
D gene: TRBD2
CDR3 DNA: TGCAGTGCTAGCCAGCGGGAGCCGTACTTC
CDR3 protein: CSASQREPYF

J gene: TRBJ2-3
clone size: medium-sized
V gene: TRBV7-9
D gene: TRBD2
CDR3 DNA: TGTGCCGCCGGGACTAGCGGGAACACAGATACGCAGTATTTT
CDR3 protein: CAAGTSGNTDTQYF

J gene: TRBJ2-7
clone size: -
V gene: TRBV7-9
D gene: -
CDR3 DNA: TGTGCCAGCAGCCAAGATAGGGACTTC
CDR3 protein: CASSQDRDF

J gene: TRBJ2-3
clone size: -
V gene: TRBV7-9
D gene: -
CDR3 DNA: TGTGCCAGCAGCCCCCACCCTTGGGCAAGCAATACAGATACGCAGTGTTTT
CDR3 protein: CASSPHPWASNTDTQCF

J gene: TRBJ1-2
clone size: medium-sized
V gene: TRBV7-9
D gene: -
CDR3 DNA: TGTGCCAGCAGCTTAACTGGTGGTGTTCATAAAGATGGCTACACCTTC
CDR3 protein: CASSLTGGVHKDGYTF

J gene: TRBJ2-5
clone size: many
V gene: TRBV19
D gene: -
CDR3 DNA: TGTGCCAGTAGTATGCCGAGCCAGAGCCAAGAGACCCAGTACTTC
CDR3 protein: CASSMPSQSQETQYF

J gene: TRBJ2-2
clone size: -
V gene: TRBV2
D gene: -
CDR3 DNA: TGTGCCAGCAGTGAAACCGGGGAGCTGTTTTTT
CDR3 protein: CASSETGELFF

J gene: TRBJ2-3
clone size: -
V gene: TRBV11-2
D gene: -
CDR3 DNA: TGTGCCAGCAGCTTACCAGGGGTTCTTACAGATACGCAGTATTTT
CDR3 protein: CASSLPGVLTDTQYF

J gene: TRBJ2-3
clone size: few
V gene: TRBV7-3
D gene: -
CDR3 DNA: TGTGCCAGCAGCCTCCGTTTGACAGATACGCAGTATTTT
CDR3 protein: CASSLRLTDTQYF

J gene: TRBJ1-6
clone size: many
V gene: TRBV30
D gene: -
CDR3 DNA: TGTGCCTGGAGTGAGCTCTCCTATAATTCACCCCTCCACTTT
CDR3 protein: CAWSELSYNSPLHF

J gene: TRBJ2-1
clone size: many
V gene: TRBV7-3
D gene: -
CDR3 DNA: TGTGCCAGCAGCCCAGCCGGGGTGACCTCCTACAATGAGCAGTTCTTC
CDR3 protein: CASSPAGVTSYNEQFF

J gene: TRBJ1-3
clone size: many
V gene: TRBV6-1
D gene: TRBD1
CDR3 DNA: TGTGCCAGCAGTGAAGGGGGGACAGCCTCTGGAAACACCATATATTTT
CDR3 protein: CASSEGGTASGNTIYF

J gene: TRBJ2-3
clone size: -
V gene: TRBV10-3
D gene: -
CDR3 DNA: TGTGCCATCGGCGGTGGGGTAGATACGCAGTATTTT
CDR3 protein: CAIGGGVDTQYF

J gene: TRBJ2-5
clone size: -
V gene: TRBV20-1
D gene: -
CDR3 DNA: TGCAGTGCCACTCACATGTTCCAAGAGACCCAGTACTTC
CDR3 protein: CSATHMFQETQYF

J gene: TRBJ1-1
clone size: many
V gene: TRBV27
D gene: TRBD1
CDR3 DNA: TGTGCCAGCAGTTTCCTCGACAGGGTCCCTGAAGCTTTCTTT
CDR3 protein: CASSFLDRVPEAFF

J gene: TRBJ2-1
clone size: -
V gene: TRBV7-6
D gene: -
CDR3 DNA: TGTGCCAGCAGCTTAGCCGCAGGGCGGTTTTCGTACAATGAGCAGTTCTTC
CDR3 protein: CASSLAAGRFSYNEQFF

J gene: TRBJ2-7
clone size: -
V gene: TRBV29-1
D gene: TRBD2
CDR3 DNA: TGCAGCGCCACCGGGACTACAACCTACGAGCAGTACTTC
CDR3 protein: CSATGTTTYEQYF

J gene: TRBJ2-7
clone size: many
V gene: TRBV6-1
D gene: -
CDR3 DNA: TGTGCCAGCGCCCGGGACCCAGGCTACGAGCAGTACTTC
CDR3 protein: CASARDPGYEQYF

J gene: TRBJ2-7
clone size: -
V gene: TRBV20-1
D gene: TRBD2
CDR3 DNA: TGCAGTGCTAGAACTAGCGGGGGAGAGCAGTACTTC
CDR3 protein: CSARTSGGEQYF

J gene: TRBJ2-3
clone size: -
V gene: TRBV10-2
D gene: -
CDR3 DNA: TGCGCCAGCACCGGGCAGGACGCAGATACGCAGTATTTT
CDR3 protein: CASTGQDADTQYF

J gene: TRBJ1-2
clone size: medium-sized
V gene: TRBV7-2
D gene: -
CDR3 DNA: TGTGCCAGCAGCTTATTAGCCACGCAAAACTATGGCTACACCTTC
CDR3 protein: CASSLLATQNYGYTF

J gene: TRBJ2-1
clone size: many
V gene: TRBV30
D gene: -
CDR3 DNA: TGTGCCTGGAGTGAAAGGAATGAGCAGTTCTTC
CDR3 protein: CAWSERNEQFF

J gene: TRBJ1-2
clone size: -
V gene: TRBV10-3
D gene: TRBD1
CDR3 DNA: TGTGCCATCAGCAGGACAGGGCACCGATATGGCTACACCTTC
CDR3 protein: CAISRTGHRYGYTF

J gene: TRBJ1-1
clone size: -
V gene: TRBV6-6
D gene: -
CDR3 DNA: TGTGCCAGCAGTTACGAAGCTGAAGCTTTCTTT
CDR3 protein: CASSYEAEAFF

J gene: TRBJ1-1
clone size: -
V gene: TRBV20-1
D gene: -
CDR3 DNA: TGCAGTGCTTCCCCTTATAGGGGATACACTGAAGCTTTCTTT
CDR3 protein: CSASPYRGYTEAFF

J gene: TRBJ2-7
clone size: medium-sized
V gene: TRBV15
D gene: -
CDR3 DNA: TGTGCCACCAGCAGAGGCCCCGTGGGCCTCTCTGTGGAGCAGTACTTC
CDR3 protein: CATSRGPVGLSVEQYF